A single sample is the source of the 2 T cell receptor beta chains below, sequenced in a study of blood T cell repertoires in COVID-19. Assay used: immunoSEQ multiplex PCR; TCRdb lists only in-frame clones, some missing. The sample holds about 240,000 clones; roughly 80% are singletons and the top ten take less than 4%. Sequences were obtained from peripheral blood. These receptors were taken from a woman younger than 35 with acute or convalescent COVID-19.

CDR3 region: CASSFGATGTNEQFF. In DNA form, the CDR3 reads TGTGCCAGCAGCTTTGGCGCTACGGGAACCAATGAGCAGTTCTTC. The chain links TRBV5-6 to TRBJ2-1; D is perhaps TRBD2 (5 bases). Germline loops: CDR1 SGHDT, CDR2 YYEEEE. V was pared by 2 bases and J by 6 bases, with 15 bases between. The CDR3 is 15 amino acids.

The chain is built from TRBV11-3 and TRBJ1-4, with a tentative D call TRBD1 (6 bases). V dropped 1 base and J dropped 8 bases, with 14 bases sitting between them. The CDR3 runs to 15 residues. Germline lookup yields CDR1 SGHNT and CDR2 YENEEA. This CDR3 is CASSLVGRGREKLFF. The CDR3 nucleotides are TGTGCCAGCAGCTTAGTAGGCAGGGGTCGGGAAAAACTGTTTTTT.